Listed below are T cell receptor beta chains from one sample, sequenced in a study of PD-1 blockade in classical Hodgkin lymphoma. Generated by immunoSEQ multiplex PCR, the TCRdb table keeps only in-frame clones and is missing some. The sample carries roughly 20,000 clones, roughly three quarters recorded once. Specimen: CD4+ T cells from blood, collected before the fourth cycle of nivolumab. The receptors derive from a human donor with classical Hodgkin lymphoma. Both conserved end residues are part of each CDR3. A D gene is named only where the DNA matches it firmly. Only some rows state a clone size, as once, few, many or a class for expanded clones.

>NA|TRBV5-1|NA|TRBJ2-1
TGCGCCAGCAGCTTCGGGGGAGGCTACAATGAGCAGTTCTTC
CASSFGGGYNEQFF
>NA|TRBV11-2|NA|TRBJ1-2
TGTGCCAGCAGCCAATTAAGGTCAGGGTATGGCTACACCTTC
CASSQLRSGYGYTF
>TRBD1|TRBV7-9|NA|TRBJ1-2
TGTGCCAGCAGCTCCAACCTTCGGACAGGCTATGGCTACACCTTC
CASSSNLRTGYGYTF
>TRBD1|TRBV11-2|NA|TRBJ1-2
TGTGCCAGCAGCTTAGGGGACAGCCCCTATGGCTACACCTTC
CASSLGDSPYGYTF
>TRBD2|TRBV9|NA|TRBJ2-5
TGTGCCAGCAGCGACGGGGGACTAGCGGGGATCCAAGAGACCCAGTACTTC
CASSDGGLAGIQETQYF
>TRBD1|TRBV7-2|NA|TRBJ1-6
TGTGCCAGCAGCGCTCACAGGGGGCGGAATTCACCCCTCCACTTT
CASSAHRGRNSPLHF
>NA|TRBV5-1|few|TRBJ2-1
TGCGCCAGCAGCTCTATGCCCCGGGACGAGCGAAATGAGCAGTTCTTC
CASSSMPRDERNEQFF
>NA|TRBV11-1|few|TRBJ1-2
TGTGCCAGCAGCCAAGAGTGGTATGGCTACACCTTC
CASSQEWYGYTF
>TRBD2|TRBV27|NA|TRBJ2-7
TGTGCCAGCAGTTTTAAACGCGGGGGCTCCTACGAGCAGTACTTC
CASSFKRGGSYEQYF
>NA|TRBV5-1|NA|TRBJ1-3
TGCGCCAGCAGCGAACAGGGTACCCTCTCTGGAAACACCATATATTTT
CASSEQGTLSGNTIYF
>TRBD1|TRBV5-1|few|TRBJ1-2
TGCGCCAGCAGCCTGGACAGGGTTGTTGGCTACACCTTC
CASSLDRVVGYTF
>NA|TRBV28|NA|TRBJ1-5
TGTGCCAGCAGTTTAGGAGGGACCCGGGGGCCCCAGCATTTT
CASSLGGTRGPQHF
>NA|TRBV5-1|NA|TRBJ2-1
TGCGCCAGCAGCTTGATCGGTCAAAGCTCCTACAATGAGCAGTTCTTC
CASSLIGQSSYNEQFF
>NA|TRBV9|NA|TRBJ1-4
TGTGCCAGCAGCACGGGGACACTCGATAATGAAAAACTGTTTTTT
CASSTGTLDNEKLFF
>TRBD1|TRBV7-3|NA|TRBJ1-5
TGTGCCAGCAGCCCCGGGACAGGGGTACAGCCCCAGCATTTT
CASSPGTGVQPQHF
>TRBD2|TRBV19|NA|TRBJ2-1
TGTGCCAGTAGTTCGAACAGGGGAACTAGCGGGAGGATTGTGCAGTTCTTC
CASSSNRGTSGRIVQFF
>TRBD2|TRBV7-2|NA|TRBJ2-3
TGTGCCAGCAGCTACAGCGGGGGGGCAGGTGGTACGCAGTATTTT
CASSYSGGAGGTQYF
>NA|TRBV29-1|NA|TRBJ2-7
TGCAGCGTTGAAGGGTTGCAGGGTCGCCCCTACGAGCAGTACTTC
CSVEGLQGRPYEQYF